The rows below give T cell receptor beta chains drawn from one sample of a study of blood T cell repertoires in COVID-19. The table came from immunoSEQ multiplex PCR; TCRdb's copy has only in-frame clones and leaves some out. The data contain about 70,000 clones, 87% of them seen just once; the ten biggest clones take up about a tenth. The sequenced material came from peripheral blood. These receptors were taken from a woman younger than 35 with acute or convalescent COVID-19. Each CDR3 is given with its conserved first and last residue. Fields, in order: V gene, CDR3 protein.

v_gene: TRBV12-5; CDR3aa: CASGLPVPSTDTQYF
v_gene: TRBV27; CDR3aa: CASSLSQGNYGYTF
v_gene: TRBV5-4; CDR3aa: CASSSGTGWEGYTF
v_gene: TRBV19; CDR3aa: CASRSGGGDTQYF
v_gene: TRBV5-4; CDR3aa: CASSLAGGAPYEQYF
v_gene: TRBV4-1; CDR3aa: CASSQDGTGEAGQPQHF
v_gene: TRBV20-1; CDR3aa: CSAPIQGALHF
v_gene: TRBV13; CDR3aa: CASSLALRGETDTQYF
v_gene: TRBV30; CDR3aa: CAWETGTEAFF
v_gene: TRBV7-9; CDR3aa: CASSMSGSYEQFF
v_gene: TRBV11-3; CDR3aa: CASSLCLSGTYEQYF
v_gene: TRBV12-3/TRBV12-4; CDR3aa: CASNLGDEAFF
v_gene: TRBV10-3; CDR3aa: CAISDLQGGELFF
v_gene: TRBV2; CDR3aa: CASSPPPLASEQFF